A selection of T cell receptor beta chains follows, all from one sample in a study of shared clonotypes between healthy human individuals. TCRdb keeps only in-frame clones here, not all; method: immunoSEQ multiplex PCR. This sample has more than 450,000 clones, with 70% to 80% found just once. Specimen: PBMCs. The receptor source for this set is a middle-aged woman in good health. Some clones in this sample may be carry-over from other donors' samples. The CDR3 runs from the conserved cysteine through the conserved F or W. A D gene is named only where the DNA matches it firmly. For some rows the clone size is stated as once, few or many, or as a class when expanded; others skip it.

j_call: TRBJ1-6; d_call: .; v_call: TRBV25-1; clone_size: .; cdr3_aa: CASSEFGSPLHF; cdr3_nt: TGTGCCAGCAGTGAATTTGGGTCACCCCTCCACTTT
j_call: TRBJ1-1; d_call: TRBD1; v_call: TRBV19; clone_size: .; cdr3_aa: CASSVTGAAFF; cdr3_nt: TGTGCCAGTAGTGTGACAGGGGCAGCTTTCTTT
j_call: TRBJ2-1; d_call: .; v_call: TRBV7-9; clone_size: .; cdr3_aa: CASSPSLGSPYNEQFF; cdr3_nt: TGTGCCAGCAGCCCCTCACTAGGATCCCCCTACAATGAGCAGTTCTTC
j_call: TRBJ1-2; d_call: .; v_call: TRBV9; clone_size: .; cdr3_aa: CASSVEGGYYGYTF; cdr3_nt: TGTGCCAGCAGCGTAGAAGGAGGCTACTATGGCTACACCTTC
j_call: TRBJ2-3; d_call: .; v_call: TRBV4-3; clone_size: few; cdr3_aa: CASSPSIGSGADTQYF; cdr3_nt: TGCGCCAGCAGCCCATCGATCGGGAGTGGGGCAGATACGCAGTATTTT
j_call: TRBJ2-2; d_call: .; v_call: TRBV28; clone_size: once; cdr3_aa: CASSPWTPNTGELFF; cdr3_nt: TGTGCCAGCAGTCCTTGGACACCGAACACCGGGGAGCTGTTTTTT
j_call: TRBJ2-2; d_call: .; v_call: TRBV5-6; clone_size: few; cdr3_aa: CASSPRSLSGELFF; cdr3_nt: TGTGCCAGCAGCCCCCGTAGTTTGAGCGGGGAGCTGTTTTTT
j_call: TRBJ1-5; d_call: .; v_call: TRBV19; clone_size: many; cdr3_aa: CATTDFYQPQHF; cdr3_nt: TGTGCCACCACAGATTTTTATCAGCCCCAGCATTTT
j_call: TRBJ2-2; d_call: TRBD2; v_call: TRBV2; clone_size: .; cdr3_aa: CASKTSGTSGELFF; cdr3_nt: TGTGCCAGCAAGACTAGCGGGACGAGCGGGGAGCTGTTTTTT
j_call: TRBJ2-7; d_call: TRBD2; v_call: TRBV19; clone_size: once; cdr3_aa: CASSPGTTAYEQYF; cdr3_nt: TGTGCCAGTAGTCCTGGGACTACGGCCTACGAGCAGTACTTC
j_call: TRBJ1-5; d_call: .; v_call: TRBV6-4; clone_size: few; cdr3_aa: CASSAGDIHSNQPQHF; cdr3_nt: TGTGCCAGCAGTGCGGGAGATATTCATAGCAATCAGCCCCAGCATTTT
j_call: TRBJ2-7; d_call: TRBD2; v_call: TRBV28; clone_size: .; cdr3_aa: CASSESGRDYEQYF; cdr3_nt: TGTGCCAGCAGTGAGAGCGGGAGAGACTACGAGCAGTACTTC
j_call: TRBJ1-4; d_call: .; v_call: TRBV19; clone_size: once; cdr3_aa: CASSPSRASNEKLFF; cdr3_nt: TGTGCCAGTAGTCCATCCAGGGCCTCTAATGAAAAACTGTTTTTT
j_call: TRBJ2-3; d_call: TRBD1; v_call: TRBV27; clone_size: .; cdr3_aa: CASSPQGQITDTQYF; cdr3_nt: TGTGCCAGCAGCCCACAGGGGCAGATCACAGATACGCAGTATTTT
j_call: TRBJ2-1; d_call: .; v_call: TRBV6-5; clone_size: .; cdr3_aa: CASSYSVAMAYNEQFF; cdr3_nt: TGTGCCAGCAGTTACTCGGTAGCAATGGCCTACAATGAGCAGTTCTTC
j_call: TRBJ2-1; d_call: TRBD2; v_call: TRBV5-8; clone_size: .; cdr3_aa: CASSQSRTSGSYNEQFF; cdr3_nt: TGTGCCAGCAGCCAATCCAGGACTAGCGGGAGCTACAATGAGCAGTTCTTC
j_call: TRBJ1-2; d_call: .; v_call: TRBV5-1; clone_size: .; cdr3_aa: CASSSGGVGHYGYTF; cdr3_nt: TGCGCCAGCAGCTCCGGGGGGGTCGGACACTATGGCTACACCTTC
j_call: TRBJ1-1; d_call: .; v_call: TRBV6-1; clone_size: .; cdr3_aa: CASSEQLTLVF; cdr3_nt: TGTGCCAGCAGTGAGCAGCTGACACTCGTCTTT
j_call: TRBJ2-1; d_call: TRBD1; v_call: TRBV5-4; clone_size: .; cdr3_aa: CASSLGVTGGQDEQFF; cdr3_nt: TGTGCCAGCAGCTTAGGTGTCACAGGGGGCCAGGATGAGCAGTTCTTC
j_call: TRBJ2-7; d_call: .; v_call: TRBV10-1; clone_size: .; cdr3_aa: CASSESPMGNYEQYF; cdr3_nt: TGCGCCAGCAGTGAGAGCCCTATGGGGAACTACGAGCAGTACTTC
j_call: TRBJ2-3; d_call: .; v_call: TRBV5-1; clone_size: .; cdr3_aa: CASSLGTTTDTQYF; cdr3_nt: TGCGCCAGCAGCTTGGGGACCACCACAGATACGCAGTATTTT
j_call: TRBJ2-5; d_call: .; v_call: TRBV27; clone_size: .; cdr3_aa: CASSSSGRETQYF; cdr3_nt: TGTGCCAGCAGTTCCTCAGGGCGGGAGACCCAGTACTTC
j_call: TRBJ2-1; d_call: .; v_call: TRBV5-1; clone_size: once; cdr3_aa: CASSFPGTYNEQFF; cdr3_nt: TGCGCCAGCAGCTTCCCGGGAACCTACAATGAGCAGTTCTTC
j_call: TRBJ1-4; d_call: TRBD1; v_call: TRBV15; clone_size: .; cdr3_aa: CATSRAFGTGSQKLFF; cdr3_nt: TGTGCCACCAGCAGGGCATTCGGGACAGGGTCTCAAAAACTGTTTTTT
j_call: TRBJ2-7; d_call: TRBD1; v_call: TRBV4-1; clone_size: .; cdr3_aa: CASSPLLGTGYEQYF; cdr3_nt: TGCGCCAGCAGCCCCTTACTTGGGACAGGCTACGAGCAGTACTTC
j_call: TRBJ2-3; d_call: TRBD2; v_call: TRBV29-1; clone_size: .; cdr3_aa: CSAVTSGSSTDTQYF; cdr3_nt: TGCAGCGCCGTGACTAGCGGATCTAGCACAGATACGCAGTATTTT
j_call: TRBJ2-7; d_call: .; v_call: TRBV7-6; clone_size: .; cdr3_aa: CASSLGRSYEQYF; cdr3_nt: TGTGCCAGCAGCTTGGGACGCAGCTACGAGCAGTACTTC
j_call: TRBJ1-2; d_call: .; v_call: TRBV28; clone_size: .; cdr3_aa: CASSSGVSGYTF; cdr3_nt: TGTGCCAGCAGTTCGGGAGTTTCTGGCTACACCTTC
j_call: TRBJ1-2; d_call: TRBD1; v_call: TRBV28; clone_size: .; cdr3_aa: CASTFMTGSSYGYTF; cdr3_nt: TGTGCCAGCACCTTCATGACAGGGTCAAGCTATGGCTACACCTTC
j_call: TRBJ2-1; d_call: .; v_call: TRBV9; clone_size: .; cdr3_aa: CASSETQLNEQFF; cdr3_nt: TGTGCCAGCAGCGAGACTCAACTCAATGAGCAGTTCTTC
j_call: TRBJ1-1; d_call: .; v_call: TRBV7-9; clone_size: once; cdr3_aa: CASSPSTEGARRAFF; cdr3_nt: TGTGCCAGCAGCCCCTCAACCGAGGGCGCCAGGAGAGCTTTCTTT
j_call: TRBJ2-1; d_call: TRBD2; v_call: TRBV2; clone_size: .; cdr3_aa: CACLFNSGSNEQFF; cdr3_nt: TGTGCCTGCCTTTTTAATAGCGGGAGTAATGAGCAGTTCTTC
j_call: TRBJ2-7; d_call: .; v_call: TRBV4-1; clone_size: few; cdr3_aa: CASSQEQGVAYEQYF; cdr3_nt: TGCGCCAGCAGCCAAGAACAGGGAGTCGCCTACGAGCAGTACTTC
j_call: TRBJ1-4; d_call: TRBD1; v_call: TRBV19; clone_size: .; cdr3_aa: CASSTRRDRDEKLFF; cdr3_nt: TGTGCCAGTAGTACTAGGCGGGACAGGGATGAAAAACTGTTTTTT
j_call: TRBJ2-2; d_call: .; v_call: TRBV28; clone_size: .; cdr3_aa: CASQGRNTGELFF; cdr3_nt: TGTGCCAGCCAGGGGAGGAACACCGGGGAGCTGTTTTTT
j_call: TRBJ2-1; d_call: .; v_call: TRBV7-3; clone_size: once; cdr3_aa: CASSLILGNNEQFF; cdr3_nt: TGTGCCAGCAGCTTAATCTTGGGAAACAATGAGCAGTTCTTC
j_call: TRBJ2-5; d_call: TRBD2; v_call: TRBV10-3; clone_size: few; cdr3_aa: CAISGAGDALGTQYF; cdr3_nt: TGTGCCATCAGTGGAGCGGGAGATGCCCTTGGGACCCAGTACTTC
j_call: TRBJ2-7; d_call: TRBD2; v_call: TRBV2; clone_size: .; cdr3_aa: CASRAMREGPNTYEQYF; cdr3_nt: TGTGCCAGCAGAGCGATGCGGGAGGGCCCCAATACCTACGAGCAGTACTTC
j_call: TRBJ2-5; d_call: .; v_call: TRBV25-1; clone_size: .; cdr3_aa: CASSELSRAPDETQYF; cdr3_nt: TGTGCCAGCAGTGAATTATCGAGGGCACCAGATGAGACCCAGTACTTC
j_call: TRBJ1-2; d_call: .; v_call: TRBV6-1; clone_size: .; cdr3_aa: CASAFGRANYGYTF; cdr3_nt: TGTGCCAGTGCTTTTGGCAGAGCTAACTATGGCTACACCTTC
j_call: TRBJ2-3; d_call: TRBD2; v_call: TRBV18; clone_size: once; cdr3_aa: CASSPSLTSGKDTQYF; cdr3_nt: TGTGCCAGCTCACCATCCTTGACTAGCGGGAAAGATACGCAGTATTTT
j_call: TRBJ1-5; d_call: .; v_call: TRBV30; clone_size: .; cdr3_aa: CAWNRVHGNQPQHF; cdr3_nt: TGTGCCTGGAATCGGGTACATGGCAATCAGCCCCAGCATTTT
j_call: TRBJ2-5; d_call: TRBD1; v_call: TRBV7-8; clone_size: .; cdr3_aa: CASSPRTGGGLTQYF; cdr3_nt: TGTGCCAGCAGCCCGAGGACAGGGGGCGGTCTAACCCAGTACTTC
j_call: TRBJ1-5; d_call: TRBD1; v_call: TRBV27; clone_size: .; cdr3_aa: CAASTGVGNQPQHF; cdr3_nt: TGTGCCGCCTCTACAGGGGTTGGCAATCAGCCCCAGCATTTT
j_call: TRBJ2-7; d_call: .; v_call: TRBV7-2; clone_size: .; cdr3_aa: CASSSGPRSSYEQYF; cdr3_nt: TGTGCCAGCAGCTCAGGACCCCGCAGCTCCTACGAGCAGTACTTC
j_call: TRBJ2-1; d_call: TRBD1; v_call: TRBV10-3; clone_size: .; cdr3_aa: CAIRGTANEQFF; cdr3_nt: TGTGCCATCAGGGGGACAGCAAATGAGCAGTTCTTC